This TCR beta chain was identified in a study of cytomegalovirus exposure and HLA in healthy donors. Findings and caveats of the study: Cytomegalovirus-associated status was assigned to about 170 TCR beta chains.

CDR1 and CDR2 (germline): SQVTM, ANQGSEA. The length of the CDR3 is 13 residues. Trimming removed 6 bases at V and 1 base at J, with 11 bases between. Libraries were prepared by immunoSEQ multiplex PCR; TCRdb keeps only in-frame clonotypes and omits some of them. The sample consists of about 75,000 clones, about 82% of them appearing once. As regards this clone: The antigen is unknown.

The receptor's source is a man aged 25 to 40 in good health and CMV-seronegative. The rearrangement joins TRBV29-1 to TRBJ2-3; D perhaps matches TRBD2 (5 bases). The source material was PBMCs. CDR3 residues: CSVAVQGTDTQYF. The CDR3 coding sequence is TGCAGCGTAGCGGTTCAGGGCACAGATACGCAGTATTTT.